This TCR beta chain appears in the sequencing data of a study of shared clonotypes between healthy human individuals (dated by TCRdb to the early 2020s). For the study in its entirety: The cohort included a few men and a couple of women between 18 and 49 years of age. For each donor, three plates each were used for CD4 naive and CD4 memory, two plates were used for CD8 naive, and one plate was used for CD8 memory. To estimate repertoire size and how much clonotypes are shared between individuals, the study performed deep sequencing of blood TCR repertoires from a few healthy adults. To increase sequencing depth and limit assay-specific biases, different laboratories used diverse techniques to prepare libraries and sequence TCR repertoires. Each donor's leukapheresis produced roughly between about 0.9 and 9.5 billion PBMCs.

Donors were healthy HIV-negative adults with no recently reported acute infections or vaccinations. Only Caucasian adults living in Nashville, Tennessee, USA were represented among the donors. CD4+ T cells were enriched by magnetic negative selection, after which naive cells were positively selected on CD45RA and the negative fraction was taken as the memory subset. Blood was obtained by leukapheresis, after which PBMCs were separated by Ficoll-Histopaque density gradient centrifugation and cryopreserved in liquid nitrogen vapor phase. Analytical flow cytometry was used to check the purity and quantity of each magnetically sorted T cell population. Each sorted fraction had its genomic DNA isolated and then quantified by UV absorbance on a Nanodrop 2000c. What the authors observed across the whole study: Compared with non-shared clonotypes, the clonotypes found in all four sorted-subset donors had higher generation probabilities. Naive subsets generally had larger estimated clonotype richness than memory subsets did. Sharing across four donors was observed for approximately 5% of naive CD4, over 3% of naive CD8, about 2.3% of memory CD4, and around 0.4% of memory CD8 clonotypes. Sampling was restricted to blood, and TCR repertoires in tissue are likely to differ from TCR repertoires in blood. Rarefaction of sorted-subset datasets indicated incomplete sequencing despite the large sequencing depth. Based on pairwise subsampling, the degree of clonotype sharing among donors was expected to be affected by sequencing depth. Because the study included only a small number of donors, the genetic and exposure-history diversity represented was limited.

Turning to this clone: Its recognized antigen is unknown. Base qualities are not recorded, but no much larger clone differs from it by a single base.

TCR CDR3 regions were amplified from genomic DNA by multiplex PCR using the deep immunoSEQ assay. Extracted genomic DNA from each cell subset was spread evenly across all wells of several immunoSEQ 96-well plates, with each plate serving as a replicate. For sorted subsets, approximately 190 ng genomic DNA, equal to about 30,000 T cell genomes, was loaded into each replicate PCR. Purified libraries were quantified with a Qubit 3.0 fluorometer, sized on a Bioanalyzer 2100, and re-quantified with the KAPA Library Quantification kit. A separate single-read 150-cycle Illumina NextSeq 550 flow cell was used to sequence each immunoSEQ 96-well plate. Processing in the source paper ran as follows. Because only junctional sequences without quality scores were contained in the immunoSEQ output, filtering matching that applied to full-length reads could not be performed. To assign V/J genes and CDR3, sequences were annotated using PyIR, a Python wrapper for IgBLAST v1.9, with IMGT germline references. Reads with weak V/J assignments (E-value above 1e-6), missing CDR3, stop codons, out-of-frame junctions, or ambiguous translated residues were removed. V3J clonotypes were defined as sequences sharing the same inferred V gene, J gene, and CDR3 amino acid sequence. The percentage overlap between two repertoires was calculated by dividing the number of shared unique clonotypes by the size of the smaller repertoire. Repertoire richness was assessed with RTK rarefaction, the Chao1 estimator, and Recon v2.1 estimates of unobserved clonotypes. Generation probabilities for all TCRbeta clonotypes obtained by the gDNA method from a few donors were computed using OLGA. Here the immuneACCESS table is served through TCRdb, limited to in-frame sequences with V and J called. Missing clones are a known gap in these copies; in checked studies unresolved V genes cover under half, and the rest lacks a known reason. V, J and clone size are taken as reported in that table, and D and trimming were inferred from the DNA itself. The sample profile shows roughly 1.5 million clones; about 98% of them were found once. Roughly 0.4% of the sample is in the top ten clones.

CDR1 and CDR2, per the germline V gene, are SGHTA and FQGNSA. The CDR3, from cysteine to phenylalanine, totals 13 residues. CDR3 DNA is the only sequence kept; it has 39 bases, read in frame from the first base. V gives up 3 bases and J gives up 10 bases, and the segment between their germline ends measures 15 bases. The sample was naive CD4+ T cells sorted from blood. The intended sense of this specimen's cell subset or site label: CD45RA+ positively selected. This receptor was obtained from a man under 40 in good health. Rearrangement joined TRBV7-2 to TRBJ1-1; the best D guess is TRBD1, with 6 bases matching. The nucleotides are TGTGCCAGCAGCTTCGCAGGGGTAGCGGGAGCTTTCTTT. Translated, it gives CASSFAGVAGAFF.